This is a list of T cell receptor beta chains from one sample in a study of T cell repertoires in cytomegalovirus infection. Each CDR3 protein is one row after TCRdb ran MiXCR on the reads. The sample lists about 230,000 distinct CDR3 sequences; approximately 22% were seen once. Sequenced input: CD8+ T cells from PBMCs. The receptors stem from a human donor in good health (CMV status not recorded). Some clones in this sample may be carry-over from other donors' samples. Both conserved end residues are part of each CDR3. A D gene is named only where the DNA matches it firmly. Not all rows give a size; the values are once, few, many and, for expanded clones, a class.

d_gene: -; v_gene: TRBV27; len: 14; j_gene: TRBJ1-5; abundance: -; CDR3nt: TGTGCCAGCAGTTTATTGGGGGCAGGGCAGCCCCAGCATTTT; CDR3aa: CASSLLGAGQPQHF
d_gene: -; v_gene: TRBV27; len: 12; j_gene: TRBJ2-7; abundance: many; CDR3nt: TGTGCCAGCCGGGACAACTCCTACGAGCAGTACTTC; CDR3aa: CASRDNSYEQYF
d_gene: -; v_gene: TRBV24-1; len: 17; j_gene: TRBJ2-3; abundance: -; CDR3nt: TGTGCCACCAGTGATCACCGGGCGCGGGGAAGCACAGATACGCAGTATTTT; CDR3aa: CATSDHRARGSTDTQYF
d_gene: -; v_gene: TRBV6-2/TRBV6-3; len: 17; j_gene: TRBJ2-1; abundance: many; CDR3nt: TGTGCCAGCAGTTATCGGGCAGGGGCGCTCTCCTACAATGAGCAGTTCTTC; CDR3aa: CASSYRAGALSYNEQFF
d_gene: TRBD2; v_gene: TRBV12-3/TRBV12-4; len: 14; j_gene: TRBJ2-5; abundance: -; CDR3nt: TGTGCCAGCAGACTAGCGGGGGGGCCCCAGACCCAGTACTTC; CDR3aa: CASRLAGGPQTQYF
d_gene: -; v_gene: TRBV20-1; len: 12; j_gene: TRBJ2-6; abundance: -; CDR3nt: TGCAGTGCTAGCTCTGGGGCCAACGTCCTGACTTTC; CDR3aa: CSASSGANVLTF
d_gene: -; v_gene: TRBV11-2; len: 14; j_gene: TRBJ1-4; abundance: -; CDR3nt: TGTGCCAGCAGCTTACAGGGACCTGGGGAAAAACTGTTTTTT; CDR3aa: CASSLQGPGEKLFF
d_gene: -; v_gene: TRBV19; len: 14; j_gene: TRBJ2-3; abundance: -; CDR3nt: TGTGCCAGTAGTCCCACTCACGGAACGGATACGCAGTATTTT; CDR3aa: CASSPTHGTDTQYF
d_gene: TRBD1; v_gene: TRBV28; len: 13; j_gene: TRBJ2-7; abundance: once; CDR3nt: TGTGCCAGCTCCCACAGGGGGTTTTACGAGCAGTACTTC; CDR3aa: CASSHRGFYEQYF
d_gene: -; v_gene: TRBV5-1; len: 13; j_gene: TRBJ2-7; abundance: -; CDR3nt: TGCGCCAGCAGTTCTACAGGTTCGCACGAGCAGTACTTC; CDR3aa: CASSSTGSHEQYF
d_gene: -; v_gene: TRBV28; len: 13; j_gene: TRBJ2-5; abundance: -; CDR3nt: TGTGCCAGCAGCCGACCGGCCCAAGAGACCCAGTACTTC; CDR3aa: CASSRPAQETQYF